The clone carrying this T cell receptor beta chain was picked up many times. The V gene lost 0 bases and the J gene lost 0 bases, with 7 bases spanning the gap. The CDR3 consists of 15 residues. CDR1 and CDR2 from the germline V gene are SGHVS and FQNEAQ. The controls, all healthy individuals, were blood bank volunteers in Maryland, USA. The T cells used for sorted libraries numbered about a million, either CD4+ or CD8+. The data were obtained in a study of neurological immune-mediated disorders. The cDNA was synthesized by means of template-switch 5'RACE, which was carried out with 10-nucleotide random UMIs. TCRdb reprocessed the 5' RACE reads via MiXCR and lists one record per CDR3 protein. The sample shows about 16,000 distinct CDR3 sequences, around 9% of them seen only once.

The sequence derives from a man between 50 and 59 years old in good health. Sequencing was performed on CD8+ T cells from blood. The chain carries TRBV7-8 and TRBJ2-3; D is ambiguous. CDR3 loop: CASSLAPLSTDTQYF. CDR3 DNA sequence: TGTGCCAGCAGCTTAGCCCCGTTGAGCACAGATACGCAGTATTTT.